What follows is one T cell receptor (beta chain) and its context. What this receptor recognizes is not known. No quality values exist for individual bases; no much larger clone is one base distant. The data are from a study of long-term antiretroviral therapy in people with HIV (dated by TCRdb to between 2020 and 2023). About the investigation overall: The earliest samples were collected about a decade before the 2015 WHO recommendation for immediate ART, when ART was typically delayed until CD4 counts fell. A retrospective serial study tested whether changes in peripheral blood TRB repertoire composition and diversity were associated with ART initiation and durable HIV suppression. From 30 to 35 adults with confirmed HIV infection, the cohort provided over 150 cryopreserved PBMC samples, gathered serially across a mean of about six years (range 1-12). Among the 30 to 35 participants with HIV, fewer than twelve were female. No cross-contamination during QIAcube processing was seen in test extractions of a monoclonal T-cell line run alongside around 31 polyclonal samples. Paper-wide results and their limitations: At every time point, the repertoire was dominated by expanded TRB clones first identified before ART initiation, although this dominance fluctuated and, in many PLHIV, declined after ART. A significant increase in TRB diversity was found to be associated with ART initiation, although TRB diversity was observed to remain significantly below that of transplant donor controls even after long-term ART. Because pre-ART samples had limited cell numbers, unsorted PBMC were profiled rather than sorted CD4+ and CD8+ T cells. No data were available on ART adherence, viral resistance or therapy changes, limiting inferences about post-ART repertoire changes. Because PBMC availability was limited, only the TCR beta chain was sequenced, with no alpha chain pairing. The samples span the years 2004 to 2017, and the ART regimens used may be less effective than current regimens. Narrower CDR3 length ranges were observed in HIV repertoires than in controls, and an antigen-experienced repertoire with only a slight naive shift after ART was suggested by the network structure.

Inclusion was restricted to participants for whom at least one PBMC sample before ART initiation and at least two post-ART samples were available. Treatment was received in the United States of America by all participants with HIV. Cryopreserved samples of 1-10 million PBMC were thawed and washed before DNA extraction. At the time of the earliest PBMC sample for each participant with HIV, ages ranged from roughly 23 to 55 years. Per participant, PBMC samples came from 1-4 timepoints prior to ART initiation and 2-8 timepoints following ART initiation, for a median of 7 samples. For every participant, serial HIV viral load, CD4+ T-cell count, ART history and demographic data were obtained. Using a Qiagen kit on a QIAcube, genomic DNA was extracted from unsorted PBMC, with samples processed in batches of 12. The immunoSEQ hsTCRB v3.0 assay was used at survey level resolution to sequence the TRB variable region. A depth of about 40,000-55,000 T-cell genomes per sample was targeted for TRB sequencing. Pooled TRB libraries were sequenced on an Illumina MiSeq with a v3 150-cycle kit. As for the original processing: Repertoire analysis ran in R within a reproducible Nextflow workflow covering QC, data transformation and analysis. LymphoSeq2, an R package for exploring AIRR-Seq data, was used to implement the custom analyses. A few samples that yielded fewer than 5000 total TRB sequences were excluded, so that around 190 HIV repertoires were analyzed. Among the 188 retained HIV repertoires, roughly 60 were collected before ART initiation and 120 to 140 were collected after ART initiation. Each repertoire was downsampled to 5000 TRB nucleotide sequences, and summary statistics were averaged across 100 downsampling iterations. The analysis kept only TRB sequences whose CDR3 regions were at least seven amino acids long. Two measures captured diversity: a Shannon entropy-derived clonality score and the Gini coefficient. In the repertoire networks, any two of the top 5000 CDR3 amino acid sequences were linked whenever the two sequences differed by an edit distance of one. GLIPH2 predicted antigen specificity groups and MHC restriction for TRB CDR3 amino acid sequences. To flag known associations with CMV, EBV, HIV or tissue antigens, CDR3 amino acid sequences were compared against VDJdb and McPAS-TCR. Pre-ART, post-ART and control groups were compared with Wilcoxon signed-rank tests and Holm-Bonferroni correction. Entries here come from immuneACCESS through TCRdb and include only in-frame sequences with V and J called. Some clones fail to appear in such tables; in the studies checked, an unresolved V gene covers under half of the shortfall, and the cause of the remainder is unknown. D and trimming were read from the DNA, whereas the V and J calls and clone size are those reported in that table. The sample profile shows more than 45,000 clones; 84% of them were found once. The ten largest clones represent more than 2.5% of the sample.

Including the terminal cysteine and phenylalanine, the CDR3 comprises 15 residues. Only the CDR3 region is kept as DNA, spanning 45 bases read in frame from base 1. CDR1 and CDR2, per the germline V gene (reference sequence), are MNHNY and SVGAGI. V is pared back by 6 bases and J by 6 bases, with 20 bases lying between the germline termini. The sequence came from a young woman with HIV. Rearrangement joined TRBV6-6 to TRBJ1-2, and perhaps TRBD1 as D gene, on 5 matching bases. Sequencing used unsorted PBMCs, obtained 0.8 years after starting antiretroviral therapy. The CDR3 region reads CASRSNPGGEDGYTF. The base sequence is TGTGCCAGCAGATCCAACCCTGGGGGGGAGGATGGCTACACCTTC.